This TCR beta chain was sequenced during a study of T-cell memory formation after mild COVID-19. From the 5' RACE reads, TCRdb called clonotypes with MiXCR, one entry per CDR3 protein. The repertoire holds hundreds of thousands of distinct CDR3 sequences, with around 27% as singletons. This clonotype was observed a few times. V was shortened by 2 bases and J by 2 bases, with 8 bases between the two germline ends. The germline CDR1 and CDR2 sequences are MNHEY and SVGAGI. CDR3 length: 14 amino acids. This clonotype was sampled from an adult woman who had mild COVID-19 (a few samples of this study predate the infection). Cell type and time point are not known. The chain has TRBV6-5 and TRBJ2-3; unclear D gene. The sequenced sample was PBMCs or a T cell subset sorted from them (not recorded which). Here the CDR3 DNA reads TGTGCCAGCAGTTACGGGGTTGACACAGATACGCAGTATTTT. Its translation: CASSYGVDTDTQYF.